The entry below gives a single T cell receptor (beta chain) sequence along with its context. Its antigen remains unknown. CDR1 is ENHRY, CDR2 SYGVKD, per germline. CDR3 size: 18 residues. V shed 0 bases and J 4 bases; nucleotides not matched to a gene: 10. The data are from a study of beta chain features in type 1 diabetes. Study-wide findings and caveats: Type 1 diabetes patients showed a moderate but significant shortening of TCRB CDR3s in all four CD4+ subsets. Type 1 diabetes patients had fewer VDJ junction insertions and more deletions.

Reverse transcription of all isolated RNA meant that expressed TCRB transcripts were sequenced. An average of around 3.5 million reads was obtained for naive, central memory and regulatory T cell samples. Method: immunoSEQ multiplex PCR; TCRdb's copy keeps in-frame clones and lacks some. The sample contains around 180,000 clones, approximately 8% of which appear only once. V is TRBV10-3 and J is TRBJ2-3; 10 bases agree with TRBD2. The sequencing sample was made of central memory CD4+ T cells from blood. This TCR was recovered from a man younger than 35 with type 1 diabetes. The CDR3 coding sequence is TGTGCCATCAGTGAGTCACCATCAAGCGGGGGGGCCCCAGATACGCAGTATTTT. This translates into CAISESPSSGGAPDTQYF.